Here is one T cell receptor (beta chain) with its context. In the original analysis: Reference gene primer amplification yielded estimated nucleated cell counts. Only in-frame clones appear in the TCRdb table, and some are missing; sequencing was by immunoSEQ multiplex PCR. That table is the source of V, J and clone size, and D and trimming were worked out from the DNA. In the table there are a few hundred thousand clones, roughly 85% of which are singletons. Living in 20 to 30 US areas, the participants were between roughly 18 and 89 years of age. The sample belongs to a study of blood T cell repertoires in COVID-19. This CDR3 region has 19 residues. J was trimmed by 8 bases and V by 2 bases; bases with no gene match: 15. The germline CDR1 and CDR2 sequences are MNHEY and SVGEGT.

Sequencing input: PBMCs or T cells enriched from blood (not recorded which). This TCR was recovered from a woman between 40 and 50 years old with acute COVID-19. The chain joins TRBV6-2 or TRBV6-3 to TRBJ2-1; TRBD2 agrees at 13 bases. The CDR3 nucleotides are TGTGCCAGCAGTTACCTAAACTGGACTAGCGGGGGACCCCCCGATGAGCAGTTCTTC. Translated, it gives CASSYLNWTSGGPPDEQFF.